This T cell receptor beta chain was sequenced for a study of blood T cell repertoires in COVID-19. Original handling: For nucleated cells, counts were estimated from reference gene primer amplification. TCRdb's table, derived via immunoSEQ multiplex PCR, lists solely in-frame clones and lacks some. For V, J and clone size, that table is used; D and trimming come from the DNA. The table lists approximately 360,000 clones, around 83% of them singletons. The CDR3 is 14 residues long. CDR1 and CDR2 from the germline V gene are LNHDA and SQIVND (reference sequence). V lost 9 bases, J lost 5 bases, and 5 bases stayed unmatched.

Sequencing used PBMCs or T cells enriched from blood (not recorded which). This rearrangement joins TRBV19 to TRBJ2-2; TRBD1 matches at 11 bases. The receptor comes from a woman between 50 and 59 years old who had recovered from COVID-19. The CDR3 loop reads CASPGQGDTGELFF. The DNA of the CDR3 is TGTGCCAGCCCGGGACAGGGGGATACCGGGGAGCTGTTTTTT. Supplemented by reference TRBV19 and TRBJ2-2, the full variable domain reads DGGITQSPKYLFRKEGQNVTLSCEQNLNHDAMYWYRQDPGQGLRLIYYSQIVNDFQKGDIAEGYSVSREKKESFPLTVTSAQKNPTAFYLCASPGQGDTGELFFGEGSRLTVL.